This T cell receptor (beta chain) appears in the sequencing data of a study of T cell responses to AZD1222 COVID-19 vaccine. The wider study: Pooled together were second doses at about 4 or about 12 weeks. Study-level findings and limits: Seropositive status at baseline applied to only a handful of AZD1222 recipients. Spike-wide vaccine-associated CD4 TCRs dominated at 160-218 and 743-854.

Comment on this clone: Its antigen remains unknown.

Sequencing was performed with immunoSEQ multiplex PCR; in TCRdb, only in-frame clones are kept and a portion is missing. The sample includes 100,000 to 140,000 clones, around 91% of them seen just once. The length of the CDR3 is 15 residues. Germline lookup yields CDR1 SEHNR and CDR2 FQNEAQ (reference sequence). Trimming took 4 bases from V and 5 from J; bases not matched to a gene: 8. The sequenced sample was peripheral blood, obtained on day 0 of AZD1222 vaccination. This TCR was recovered from an adult in good health. The chain carries TRBV7-9 and TRBJ1-2, with 9 bases fitting TRBD1. CDR3 coding DNA: TGTGCCAGCAGCTGGGGGGACAGGGACGCGTATGGCTACACCTTC. Protein: CASSWGDRDAYGYTF.